This T cell receptor (beta chain) was observed in a study of T cell responses to AZD1222 COVID-19 vaccine. Study-wide results and caveats: Repertoire sampling was restricted to post-peak T cell response timepoints.

Trimming took off 5 bases at V and 7 bases at J, with 15 bases between the two ends. The germline gives CDR1 MDHEN, CDR2 SYDVKM. The CDR3 has 15 residues. Here immunoSEQ multiplex PCR was the method, and the copy in TCRdb shows in-frame clones only, minus some. The table has 120,000 to 150,000 clones, over 75% seen once. A remark on this clone: Antigen specificity is unknown.

The chain recombines TRBV28 with TRBJ1-6; TRBD1 is a possible D gene (6 bases). The clonotype originates from an adult who received the MenACWY meningococcal vaccine as a control. The material was peripheral blood, obtained 28 days after the second dose of the MenACWY control vaccine. CDR3 in DNA: TGTGCCAGCAGTGCATCCAGGGGAACAAATTCACCCCTCCACTTT. Translation: CASSASRGTNSPLHF.